The 25 T cell receptor beta chains presented below share a single source sample, sequenced in a study of T cell changes during pregnancy in multiple sclerosis. TCRdb keeps only in-frame clones here, not all; method: immunoSEQ multiplex PCR. The sample shows some 48,000 clones, around 90% of them seen only once. Sequenced here: CD4+ T cells from peripheral blood mononuclear cells, sampled after pregnancy. Receptors were obtained from a female donor in good health, enrolled as a control in a pregnancy study.

This chain uses TRBV15 with TRBJ2-7; weak D call: TRBD1 (7 bases). From germline, CDR1 is LNHNV and CDR2 YYDKDF (reference sequence). The CDR3 consists of 14 residues. The germline V and J ends were trimmed by 3 bases and 7 bases, with 16 bases remaining between them. The DNA of the CDR3 is TGTGCCACCAGCAGCGGAGGGACAGCGAGGGAGCAGTACTTC. It encodes CATSSGGTAREQYF.

V usage is TRBV25-1 and J usage is TRBJ2-1, with a weak D call TRBD2 (5 bases). CDR3 size: 13 residues. The V gene lost 6 bases and the J gene lost 3 bases, with 9 bases spanning the gap. Germline loops: CDR1 MGHDK, CDR2 SYGVNS. In DNA, the CDR3 is TGTGCCAGCAGCCGCGGGTTCTACAATGAGCAGTTCTTC. Amino acids: CASSRGFYNEQFF.

V and J are TRBV5-1 and TRBJ1-2; D is unclear. V was shortened by 4 bases and J by 1 base, with 8 bases between the two germline ends. The CDR3 covers 13 residues. In germline, CDR1 is SGHRS, CDR2 YFSETQ. The CDR3 region is CASSTELNYGYTF. In DNA form, the CDR3 reads TGCGCCAGCAGCACAGAACTTAACTATGGCTACACCTTC. Full variable domain (missing parts from reference TRBV5-1 and TRBJ1-2): KAGVTQTPRYLIKTRGQQVTLSCSPISGHRSVSWYQQTPGQGLQFLFEYFSETQRNKGNFPGRFSGRQFSNSRSEMNVSTLELGDSALYLCASSTELNYGYTFGSGTRLTVV.

This sequence joins TRBV30 and TRBJ2-2; TRBD1 matches 7 bases. The CDR3 is 14 residues long. The germline gives CDR1 GTSNPN, CDR2 SVGIG (reference sequence). The V segment lost 0 bases and the J segment 4 bases; nucleotides outside the gene matches: 2. In DNA form, the CDR3 reads TGTGCCTGGAGTGTAGCAGGGGGCACCGGGGAGCTGTTTTTT. It is translated as CAWSVAGGTGELFF. The whole variable domain, remainder taken from reference TRBV30 and TRBJ2-2, is SQTIHQWPATLVQPVGSPLSLECTVEGTSNPNLYWYRQAAGRGLQLLFYSVGIGQISSEVPQNLSASRPQDRQFILSSKKLLLSDSGFYLCAWSVAGGTGELFFGEGSRLTVL.

V and J are TRBV5-4 and TRBJ2-1, with TRBD2 matching 7 bases. The CDR3 contains 16 residues. V lost 4 bases, J lost 4 bases, and 11 bases stayed unmatched. CDR1 SGHNT and CDR2 YYREEE come from the germline V gene (reference sequence). Here the CDR3 reads CASSRDLRGEYNEQFF. In nucleotides, the CDR3 is TGTGCCAGCAGCCGTGACCTTCGGGGGGAGTACAATGAGCAGTTCTTC.

This clone appeared once. The chain employs TRBV19 and TRBJ1-5, with TRBD1 as a possible D gene (5 bases). This CDR3 is built from 13 residues. V lost 8 bases and J lost 4, with 12 bases in between. Germline loops: CDR1 LNHDA, CDR2 SQIVND (reference sequence). In DNA, the CDR3 is TGTGCCAGTGGGAGGGGTTATAATCAGCCCCAGCATTTT. It encodes CASGRGYNQPQHF. The variable domain in full, completed from reference TRBV19 and TRBJ1-5, reads DGGITQSPKYLFRKEGQNVTLSCEQNLNHDAMYWYRQDPGQGLRLIYYSQIVNDFQKGDIAEGYSVSREKKESFPLTVTSAQKNPTAFYLCASGRGYNQPQHFGDGTRLSIL.

This chain links TRBV7-9 with TRBJ1-4; a weak D match, TRBD1 (5 bases). Germline loops: CDR1 SEHNR, CDR2 FQNEAQ (reference sequence). CDR3 length equals 14 residues. Trimming stripped 2 bases from V and 4 bases from J, with 8 bases between. CDR3: CASSLMTVNEKLFF. The CDR3 coding sequence is TGTGCCAGCAGCTTAATGACAGTTAATGAAAAACTGTTTTTT.

The rearrangement links TRBV7-9 to TRBJ2-1; tentatively, D is TRBD2 (5 bases). Trimming left V 5 bases short and J 8 bases short, with 10 bases between. The CDR3 is made up of 12 amino acids. CDR1 and CDR2 (germline): SEHNR, FQNEAQ (reference sequence). The CDR3 region has the DNA TGTGCCAGCAGCACTAGTTCCCATGAGCAGTTCTTC. It yields the protein CASSTSSHEQFF. Full variable domain (remainder filled in from reference TRBV7-9 and TRBJ2-1): DTGVSQNPRHKITKRGQNVTFRCDPISEHNRLYWYRQTLGQGPEFLTYFQNEAQLEKSRLLSDRFSAERPKGSFSTLEIQRTEQGDSAMYLCASSTSSHEQFFGPGTRLTVL.

V usage is TRBV10-1 and J usage is TRBJ1-2; D unclear. V lost 0 bases to trimming and J lost 7 bases, with 15 bases between them. This CDR3 spans 15 amino acids. Germline CDR1 and CDR2: WNHNN and SYGVQD (reference sequence). The CDR3 protein is CASSESIGGVGGYTF. CDR3 coding DNA: TGCGCCAGCAGTGAGTCGATTGGCGGGGTCGGTGGCTACACCTTC.

This clone was detected a few times. The chain combines TRBV19 with TRBJ1-1; D may be TRBD1 (6 bases). The CDR3 contains 16 residues. With 8 bases removed from V and 6 bases from J, the gap between germline ends came to 25 bases. Germline V gives CDR1 LNHDA, CDR2 SQIVND (reference sequence). CDR3 sequence reads: CASLSWLGASWAEAFF. The CDR3 coding sequence is TGTGCCAGTCTTAGCTGGTTGGGGGCTTCTTGGGCTGAAGCTTTCTTT. The variable domain in full, with the rest retrieved from reference TRBV19 and TRBJ1-1, is DGGITQSPKYLFRKEGQNVTLSCEQNLNHDAMYWYRQDPGQGLRLIYYSQIVNDFQKGDIAEGYSVSREKKESFPLTVTSAQKNPTAFYLCASLSWLGASWAEAFFGQGTRLTVV.

The CDR3 sequence is CAISESKGLLGGNQPQHF. CDR3 nucleotides: TGTGCCATCAGTGAGTCGAAGGGTCTTCTGGGAGGCAATCAGCCCCAGCATTTT. V usage is TRBV10-3 and J usage is TRBJ1-5; D is uncertain. This CDR3 is built from 18 residues. CDR1 ENHRY and CDR2 SYGVKD come from the germline V gene. V was trimmed by 0 bases and J by 2 bases, leaving 17 bases between them.

The chain has TRBV9 and TRBJ1-3, with 7 bases lining up with TRBD1. The CDR3 spans 16 residues. Germline V CDR1 and CDR2: SGDLS, YYNGEE. V lost 4 bases and J lost 0; bases outside the gene matches: 7. The CDR3 reads CASSLTDRTSGNTIYF. In DNA form, the CDR3 reads TGTGCCAGCAGCCTCACGGACAGGACCTCTGGAAACACCATATATTTT.

This clone was counted a few times. The rearrangement uses TRBV5-6 and TRBJ2-7; D is uncertain. The germline V and J ends were trimmed by 2 bases and 6 bases, with 15 bases remaining between them. The CDR3 has 14 amino acids. Germline V lookup: CDR1 SGHDT, CDR2 YYEEEE. Here the CDR3 DNA reads TGTGCCAGCAGCTTCGAGAGGTCGTCGTCCGAGCAGTACTTC. It yields the protein CASSFERSSSEQYF.

The chain has TRBV11-3 and TRBJ2-1; 10 bases are shared with TRBD2. Per the germline V gene, CDR1 is SGHNT and CDR2 is YENEEA. This CDR3 is 16 amino acids long. Trimming at V came to 3 bases and at J to 12 bases, leaving 14 bases not matched to a gene. The CDR3 here is CASSLITSGKGGGQFF. The CDR3 nucleotides read TGTGCCAGCAGCTTGATCACTAGCGGGAAGGGAGGGGGGCAGTTCTTC.

With respect to this clone: A junction end diverges from the germline sequence, so it may reflect a read error. The genes are TRBV5-1 and TRBJ1-5; D uncertain. The CDR3 is 13 amino acids. The germline gives CDR1 SGHRS, CDR2 YFSETQ. The CDR3 is CASRHSSDQPQHF. Written as DNA, the CDR3 is TGCGCCAGCAGACACTCTAGCGATCAGCCCCAGCATTTT.

This chain connects TRBV5-1 to TRBJ2-3; 7 nucleotides agree with TRBD2. Germline-derived CDR1 and CDR2 are SGHRS and YFSETQ. V gave up 0 bases and J gave up 5 bases; unmatched junction bases: 6. The CDR3 spans 15 residues. The CDR3 DNA follows: TGCGCCAGCAGCTTGGGGGACTATCGGGGAGATACGCAGTATTTT. This gives the protein CASSLGDYRGDTQYF.

The rearrangement uses TRBV27 and TRBJ1-6, with D hard to call. Germline V lookup: CDR1 MNHEY, CDR2 SMNVEV (reference sequence). The CDR3 covers 14 residues. V was cut by 6 bases and J by 7 bases, with 13 bases left in between. The CDR3 is CASSFQTANSPLHF. The CDR3 DNA sequence: TGTGCCAGCAGCTTTCAGACTGCAAATTCACCCCTCCACTTT.

The rearrangement joins TRBV11-3 to TRBJ2-7; TRBD1 matches 8 bases. The junction had 6 bases not matched to a gene; V was cut back by 0 bases and J by 5 bases. CDR3 length: 15 residues. Germline CDR1 and CDR2: SGHNT and YENEEA. The CDR3 spells CASSLDRDRYNEQYF. The CDR3, as DNA: TGTGCCAGCAGCTTAGATCGGGACAGGTATAACGAGCAGTACTTC.

The genes are TRBV5-1 and TRBJ1-5; the D gene is possibly TRBD1 (6 bases). CDR1 is SGHRS, CDR2 YFSETQ, per germline. CDR3 length: 13 amino acids. Deletions cut 0 bases from V and 8 bases from J, with 9 bases between. CDR3 residues: CASSLDPGEPQHF. The CDR3 coding sequence is TGCGCCAGCAGCTTGGACCCAGGGGAGCCCCAGCATTTT.

The chain combines TRBV2 with TRBJ2-3; D possibly corresponds to TRBD1 (5 bases). The V end lost 11 bases, the J end lost 3 bases, and 15 bases lay between the germline ends. There are 13 residues in the CDR3. Germline CDR1 and CDR2: SNHLY and FYNNEI. DNA of the CDR3: TGTGCCGGACAAGGCCAAGGGACAGATACGCAGTATTTT. This translates into CAGQGQGTDTQYF.

The chain links TRBV18 to TRBJ1-5; 8 bases map to TRBD1. CDR3 length: 14 residues. Germline V gene sequence: CDR1 KGHSH, CDR2 LQKENI. The J segment lost 5 bases and the V segment lost 3 bases, leaving 3 bases of the junction unmatched. The CDR3 here is CASSPLDRDQPQHF. DNA of the CDR3: TGTGCCAGCTCACCCCTGGACAGGGATCAGCCCCAGCATTTT. The variable domain in full, completed from reference TRBV18 and TRBJ1-5, reads NAGVMQNPRHLVRRRGQEARLRCSPMKGHSHVYWYRQLPEEGLKFMVYLQKENIIDESGMPKERFSAEFPKEGPSILRIQQVVRGDSAAYFCASSPLDRDQPQHFGDGTRLSIL.

This clone was recorded once. This chain connects TRBV18 to TRBJ2-1; 7 nucleotides agree with TRBD2. The V gene's germline CDR1 is KGHSH and CDR2 LQKENI. V lost 3 bases, J lost 4 bases, and 12 bases stayed unmatched. The CDR3 is 17 amino acids. The CDR3 region has the DNA TGTGCCAGCTCACCCCGTTTGCTAGCGGTTAATTACAATGAGCAGTTCTTC. It specifies CASSPRLLAVNYNEQFF.

The V call is TRBV6-5, the J call TRBJ1-4, with D possibly TRBD1 on 6 matching bases. Germline CDR1 and CDR2: MNHEY and SVGAGI. Trimming removed 0 bases at V and 8 bases at J, with 13 bases between. This CDR3 region has 15 residues. Here the CDR3 DNA reads TGTGCCAGCAGTTACTCGAACAGGGTACACGAAAAACTGTTTTTT. Translation: CASSYSNRVHEKLFF.

The chain carries TRBV19 and TRBJ1-5; D remains unclear. CDR3 length: 13 amino acids. Deletions cut 0 bases from V and 7 bases from J, with 7 bases between. Per germline, CDR1 LNHDA and CDR2 SQIVND (reference sequence). The CDR3 bases are TGTGCCAGTAGTATAGACAGAAAGCAGCCCCAGCATTTT. Amino acids: CASSIDRKQPQHF. Full variable domain (outside the CDR3, taken from reference TRBV19 and TRBJ1-5): DGGITQSPKYLFRKEGQNVTLSCEQNLNHDAMYWYRQDPGQGLRLIYYSQIVNDFQKGDIAEGYSVSREKKESFPLTVTSAQKNPTAFYLCASSIDRKQPQHFGDGTRLSIL.

J is TRBJ2-5 and V is TRBV7-2; TRBD2 matches 10 bases. The CDR3 is 14 amino acids. The ends lost 6 bases at V and 7 bases at J; junction bases unmatched: 8. The germline V gene encodes CDR1 SGHTA and CDR2 FQGNSA. CDR3 region: CASRPSGGTVTQYF. The CDR3, as DNA: TGTGCCAGCAGGCCTAGCGGGGGTACTGTGACCCAGTACTTC.